Included here is one T cell receptor (beta chain) sequence, with context. Its antigen is currently unknown. Blood CD8+ and CD4+ T cells underwent high-throughput TCR beta sequencing. TEMRA cells were enriched by FACS, and CD4+ and CD8+ T cells were negatively isolated. Germline assignment: CDR1 LNHDA and CDR2 SQIVND (reference sequence). The V and J ends lost 10 bases and 5 bases, in that order; junction bases with no gene match: 8. The CDR3 is made up of 12 amino acids. An input of about 0.5 to 1 ug of RNA was subjected to reverse transcription using random hexamers. Amplification of TCR beta CDR3 across 54 Vbeta and 13 Jbeta was performed with immunoSEQ multiplex PCR. TCRdb reanalysed the immunoSEQ multiplex PCR reads using MiXCR and keeps one entry per CDR3 protein. The sample lists 160,000 or so distinct CDR3 sequences; 95% were seen once. This entry belongs to a study of CD8 T cells in Susac syndrome. Study-wide results and caveats: A relatively small number of individuals underwent TCR sequencing and HLA analysis.

What was sequenced was CD8+ T cells from PBMCs. The chain is built from TRBV19 and TRBJ2-7; 7 nucleotides line up with TRBD1. The TCR sequence derives from a human donor with multiple sclerosis. CDR3 DNA: TGTGCCACCTCGACAGGGTTAAACGAGCAGTACTTC. As protein: CATSTGLNEQYF.